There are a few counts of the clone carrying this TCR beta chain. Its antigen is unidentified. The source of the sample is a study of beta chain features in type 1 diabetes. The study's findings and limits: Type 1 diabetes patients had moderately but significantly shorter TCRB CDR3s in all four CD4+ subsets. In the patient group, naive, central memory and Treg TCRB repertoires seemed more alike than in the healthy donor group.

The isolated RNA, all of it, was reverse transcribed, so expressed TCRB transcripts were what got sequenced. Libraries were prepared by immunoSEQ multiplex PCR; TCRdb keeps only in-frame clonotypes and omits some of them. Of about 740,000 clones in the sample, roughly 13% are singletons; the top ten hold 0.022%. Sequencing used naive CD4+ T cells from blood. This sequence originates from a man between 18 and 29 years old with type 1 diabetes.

The CDR3 nucleotides are TGTGCCAGCAGCCATGCCTCCCGGGACAGGGGGCCCCTCTACGAGCAGTACTTC. This sequence encodes CASSHASRDRGPLYEQYF. The chain employs TRBV7-9 and TRBJ2-7; 12 bases map to TRBD1. CDR3 length equals 18 residues. J gave up 3 bases and V 5 bases, and 14 bases lay outside the gene matches. Germline V CDR1 and CDR2: SEHNR, FQNEAQ (reference sequence).